This TCR beta chain originates from a study of T cell responses to AZD1222 COVID-19 vaccine (dated by TCRdb to the early 2020s). For context, the study as a whole: AZD1222 recipients given second doses at about 4 weeks or at about 12 weeks were pooled, since spike-specific TCR depth and breadth were not found to differ between the two schedules. A total of more than 230 trial participants underwent TCR sequencing, of whom about 200 received two doses of AZD1222 and 26 received two doses of the MenACWY control vaccine. Trial participants were enrolled by age into subgroups of 18-55, 56-69 and 70-plus years, and around 140, 26 and 57 TCR-sequenced participants, respectively, were included in these subgroups. The investigation overall reported the following: The 56-69-year group was small, and its depth increase did not reach significance, likely because of low power. Most participants were white British and females outnumbered males, and the authors suggested that clonal diversity may have been underestimated. A significant rise in spike-specific TCR breadth and depth was observed after two AZD1222 doses relative to day 0 and relative to MenACWY recipients. Nearly half of unique spike-specific TCRs reportedly recognized epitopes outside regions mutated in the B.1.351 and B.1.1.7 variants. CD4 TCRs associated with the vaccine covered the entire spike protein, and the dominant responses were in regions 160-218 and 743-854. Because no day 14 peak-response samples were available, the repertoires could be characterized only after the peak T cell response. Conclusions about previously exposed vaccinees are limited because only a handful of AZD1222 recipients were SARS-CoV-2 seropositive at baseline.

On this clone itself: Its antigen target is currently unknown. No much larger clonotype is one base removed from it; base qualities were not supplied.

From its cysteine to its phenylalanine, the CDR3 spans 13 amino acids. Solely the CDR3 DNA is kept, with 39 bases framed from the first base. CDR1 and CDR2 are drawn from the germline V gene: SGDLS, YYNGEE. Cut back by 2 bases and 4 bases, the V and J ends lie 9 bases apart. The CDR3 regions of human TCRbeta chains were analyzed by immunosequencing. Processing in the source paper ran as follows. Repertoire TCRs were matched against a reference library of SARS-CoV-2-specific TCRs generated with the MIRA antigen-specificity platform. Breadth was defined as the fraction of unique TCRs that were SARS-CoV-2-associated. Depth was defined as the fraction of total T cells that were SARS-CoV-2-associated. Using the MIRA data, each spike-specific TCR was assigned both to the spike region to which the TCR was reactive and to a CD4 or CD8 class. Log10-transformed breadth and depth values were compared by one-way ANOVA with Sidak's multiple comparisons tests. The table comes from immuneACCESS by way of TCRdb, which keeps in-frame sequences with V and J called. Part of the clones is missing from these tables; in studies checked, under half for an unresolved V gene and the rest for unknown reasons. Clonal size and the V and J genes are those of that table, whereas D and trimming came from the DNA. For this sample there are some 97,000 clones; just under 90% appear just once. The ten most abundant clones make up 15% to 20% of the sample.

What this sample's time point label stands for: baseline before first vaccination. Vaccinee samples came from UK trials COV001 and COV002, including a single-blind randomized controlled phase 2/3 trial of AZD1222 (ChAdOx1 nCoV-19) in healthy adults. For TCRbeta chain sequencing, PBMC samples from trial participants were taken at day 0 and at day 28 after the second dose. This TCR came from an adult in good health. The sample consisted of peripheral blood, taken on day 0 of AZD1222 vaccination. Rearrangement joined TRBV9 to TRBJ1-2; no confident D gene assignment can be made. CDR3 region: CASSVSTVYGYTF. The nucleotides are TGTGCCAGCAGCGTGTCCACAGTCTATGGCTACACCTTC.